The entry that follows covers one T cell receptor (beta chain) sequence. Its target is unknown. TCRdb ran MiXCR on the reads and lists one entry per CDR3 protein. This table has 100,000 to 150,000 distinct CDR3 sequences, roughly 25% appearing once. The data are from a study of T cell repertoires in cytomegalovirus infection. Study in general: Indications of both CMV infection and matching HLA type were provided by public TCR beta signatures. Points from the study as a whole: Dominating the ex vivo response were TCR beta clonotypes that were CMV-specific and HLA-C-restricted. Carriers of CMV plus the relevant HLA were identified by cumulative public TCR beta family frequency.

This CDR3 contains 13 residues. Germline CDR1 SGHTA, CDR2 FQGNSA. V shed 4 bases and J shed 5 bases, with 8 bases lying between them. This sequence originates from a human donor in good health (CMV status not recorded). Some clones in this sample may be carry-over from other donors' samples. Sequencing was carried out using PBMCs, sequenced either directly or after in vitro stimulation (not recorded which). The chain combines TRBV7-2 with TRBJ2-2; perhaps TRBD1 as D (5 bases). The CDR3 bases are TGTGCCAGCAGCTACCAGGGTACCGGGGAGCTGTTTTTT. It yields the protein CASSYQGTGELFF.